Listed here are 9 T cell receptor beta chains from one sample, sequenced in a study of T-cell reconstitution after alpha-beta-depleted transplantation in children. The TCRbeta library incorporated unique molecular identifiers. MiXCR, applied by TCRdb to the PCR reads, yields one record per CDR3 protein. The profile covers over 400,000 distinct CDR3 sequences, with 43% appearing a single time and around a quarter taken by the ten largest. Sequencing used PBMCs, obtained before TCRalphabeta/CD19-depleted stem cell transplant. These receptors came from a girl aged 2-15 years with aplastic anemia, due to receive a stem cell transplant.

The CDR3 here is CASRLVSREGTGELFF. In DNA, the CDR3 is TGTGCAAGTCGCTTAGTGTCAAGGGAGGGGACCGGGGAGCTGTTTTTT. V usage is TRBV12-2 and J usage is TRBJ2-2; the table's D call of TRBD2 was not tested on the DNA. TRBV12-2 is flagged as a pseudogene. The CDR3 has 16 amino acids.

This clonotype was seen only a few times. The chain couples TRBV20-1 to TRBJ2-7; possibly TRBD1 for D (5 bases). This CDR3 is built from 13 residues. The germline gives CDR1 DFQATT, CDR2 SNEGSKA (reference sequence). V was cut by 3 bases and J by 1 base, with 10 bases left in between. DNA for the CDR3: TGCAGTGCTAGTCCTCGACAGTCCTACGAGCAGTACTTC. Protein sequence: CSASPRQSYEQYF.

This sequence joins TRBV4-1 and TRBJ2-2, with a possible D match to TRBD2 (5 bases). Trimming cost V 1 base and J 0 bases, with 12 bases left between them. This CDR3 has 17 amino acids. CDR1 and CDR2 from the germline V gene are MGHRA and YSYEKL. CDR3 sequence: CASSQAPSRANTGELFF. The CDR3 DNA reads TGCGCCAGCAGCCAAGCCCCCTCGAGGGCGAACACCGGGGAGCTGTTTTTT.

This chain joins TRBV4-1 and TRBJ2-4; 8 positions agree with TRBD1. Germline loops: CDR1 MGHRA, CDR2 YSYEKL. CDR3 length equals 16 residues. The V gene end was trimmed by 1 base and the J gene end by 5 bases; junction bases not matched to a gene: 7. CDR3 amino acids: CASSQVAWTGQNIQYF. CDR3 bases: TGCGCCAGCAGCCAAGTAGCCTGGACAGGGCAAAACATTCAGTACTTC.

The V call is TRBV20-1, the J call TRBJ2-7, with TRBD2 as a possible D gene (5 bases). The CDR3 has 13 residues. V was pared by 5 bases and J by 4 bases, with 15 bases between. The germline gives CDR1 DFQATT, CDR2 SNEGSKA (reference sequence). CDR3 sequence (DNA): TGCAGTGCTCAACCGGACTCAAAGTACGAGCAGTACTTC. It encodes CSAQPDSKYEQYF.

The chain combines TRBV7-9 with TRBJ2-1; 9 bases map to TRBD2. From germline, CDR1 is SEHNR and CDR2 FQNEAQ (reference sequence). The V gene end was trimmed by 8 bases and the J gene end by 7 bases; junction bases not matched to a gene: 9. The CDR3 contains 14 residues. This CDR3 reads CASPRASGVNEQFF. The CDR3, as DNA: TGTGCCAGCCCCAGGGCTAGCGGGGTGAATGAGCAGTTCTTC.

This chain's CDR3 is CASSPTPTENIQYF. The DNA of the CDR3 is TGTGCCAGCAGTCCAACCCCGACGGAAAACATTCAGTACTTC. This sequence joins TRBV12-3 or TRBV12-4 and TRBJ2-4; D is unresolved. Trimming left V 5 bases short and J 5 bases short, with 13 bases between. The CDR3 totals 14 residues.

This clonotype showed up many times. The chain links TRBV27 to TRBJ1-1; D is unclear. This CDR3 contains 13 residues. V lost 6 bases and J lost 0, with 8 bases in between. The V gene's germline CDR1 is MNHEY and CDR2 SMNVEV (reference sequence). CDR3 sequence reads: CASSTSLNTEAFF. DNA of the CDR3: TGTGCCAGCAGCACGAGTTTGAACACTGAAGCTTTCTTT.

The chain recombines TRBV6-1 with TRBJ1-3; no clear D. The CDR3 length is 15 residues. The germline V gene encodes CDR1 MNHNS and CDR2 SASEGT. V was trimmed by 6 bases and J by 0 bases, leaving 12 bases between them. In nucleotides, the CDR3 is TGTGCCAGCAGAACCCGACGGGGCTCTGGAAACACCATATATTTT. Translating gives CASRTRRGSGNTIYF.